Below are 23 T cell receptor beta chains sequenced from a single sample in a study of T-cell memory formation after mild COVID-19. TCRdb used MiXCR to reprocess the 5' RACE reads, holding one entry per CDR3 protein. The top ten clones hold 20% to 25% of a sample with around 430,000 distinct CDR3 sequences, 15% to 20% of them seen once. Sequencing was performed on PBMCs or a T cell subset sorted from them (not recorded which). Receptors originate from a man between 18 and 29 years old who had mild COVID-19 (a few samples of this study predate the infection). Cell type and time point are not known.

This clonotype was seen a handful of times. The junction departs from the called germline gene at one end, perhaps through a read error. This chain uses TRBV30 with TRBJ2-3; D assignment may be TRBD1 or TRBD2 (5 bases each). Germline-derived CDR1 and CDR2 are GTSNPN and SVGIG (reference sequence). This CDR3 is 14 amino acids long. The CDR3, as DNA: TGTGCCGGGAGTGGTTGGGGCCCGACAGATACGCAGTATTTT. This translates into CAGSGWGPTDTQYF.

CDR3 loop: CASSLSSGGVYNEQFF. DNA of the CDR3: TGTGCCAGCAGTTTATCGTCCGGGGGAGTTTACAATGAGCAGTTCTTC. This chain connects TRBV27 to TRBJ2-1; perhaps TRBD2 as D (6 bases). This CDR3 spans 16 amino acids. Trimming cost V 0 bases and J 4 bases, with 13 bases left between them. Per the germline V gene, CDR1 is MNHEY and CDR2 is SMNVEV (reference sequence).

This clonotype has more than one count but fewer than ten. This chain joins TRBV6-2 or TRBV6-3 and TRBJ2-1; TRBD2 matches at 8 bases. J lost 3 bases, V lost 7 bases, and 11 bases had no gene match. The CDR3 length is 16 residues. Germline CDR1 MNHEY, CDR2 SVGEGT. The CDR3 sequence: CASTPVAGKYYNEQFF. DNA of the CDR3: TGTGCCAGCACTCCCGTAGCGGGGAAGTACTACAATGAGCAGTTCTTC.

This clonotype has a handful of counts. The J gene is TRBJ1-2, the V gene TRBV9, with D perhaps TRBD1 (5 bases). The germline gives CDR1 SGDLS, CDR2 YYNGEE. This CDR3 is built from 14 residues. V shed 6 bases and J shed 2 bases, with 14 bases lying between them. CDR3 DNA: TGTGCCAGCACCCATCTGTGGGGGAACTATGGCTACACCTTC. Translating gives CASTHLWGNYGYTF.

The chain has TRBV15 and TRBJ2-5; 7 bases are shared with TRBD2. CDR3 length: 15 amino acids. J lost 5 bases, V lost 2 bases, and 8 bases had no gene match. CDR1 and CDR2 from the germline V gene are LNHNV and YYDKDF (reference sequence). The DNA of the CDR3 is TGTGCCACCAGCAGAACCAAAGCGGGGCGCGAGACCCAGTACTTC. This codes for CATSRTKAGRETQYF.

The sample holds a few counts of this clonotype. The V gene is TRBV3-1, the J gene TRBJ1-2; 9 bases map to TRBD1. Germline lookup yields CDR1 LGHDT and CDR2 YNNKEL (reference sequence). The CDR3 totals 13 residues. The ends lost 6 bases at V and 6 bases at J; junction bases unmatched: 5. The CDR3 spells CASRQQGANGYTF. The CDR3, as DNA: TGTGCCAGCAGACAACAGGGGGCGAATGGCTACACCTTC.

This clonotype was seen at least ten times. At one boundary the junction diverges from the germline segment, which might be a read error. The chain joins TRBV18 to TRBJ2-3; 7 nucleotides match TRBD1. Looked up from germline, CDR1 is KGHSH and CDR2 is LQKENI. This CDR3 spans 12 amino acids. The CDR3 region has the DNA TGCGCCAGCAGCCCACAGGGGGATACGCAGTATTTT. Protein product: CASSPQGDTQYF.

This clonotype was counted a few times. The gene calls are TRBV5-1 and TRBJ2-3, with D possibly TRBD2 on 6 matching bases. The CDR3 runs to 15 residues. Trimming cost V 3 bases and J 1 base, with 12 bases left between them. Germline CDR1 SGHRS, CDR2 YFSETQ. The CDR3 DNA sequence: TGCGCCAGCAGCTGGTTCGGGGGTGGCACAGATACGCAGTATTTT. It encodes CASSWFGGGTDTQYF.

This clonotype was seen a handful of times. CDR3: CASSVSRTSAEAYNEQFF. DNA of the CDR3: TGTGCCAGCAGCGTATCCAGGACTAGCGCGGAGGCCTACAATGAGCAGTTCTTC. The chain links TRBV9 to TRBJ2-1; 9 nucleotides line up with TRBD2. Germline values: CDR1 SGDLS, CDR2 YYNGEE. This CDR3 has 18 amino acids. The ends lost 1 base at V and 2 bases at J; junction bases unmatched: 10. Full variable domain (remainder filled in from reference TRBV9 and TRBJ2-1): DSGVTQTPKHLITATGQRVTLRCSPRSGDLSVYWYQQSLDQGLQFLIQYYNGEERAKGNILERFSAQQFPDLHSELNLSSLELGDSALYFCASSVSRTSAEAYNEQFFGPGTRLTVL.

In its sample, this clonotype was seen a few times. This chain connects TRBV30 to TRBJ1-1; maybe TRBD1 (5 bases). CDR1 GTSNPN and CDR2 SVGIG come from the germline V gene (reference sequence). There are 13 residues in the CDR3. V was trimmed by 4 bases and J by 5 bases, leaving 14 bases between them. For the CDR3, the DNA is TGTGCCTGGAACCAGGGTGGAGAAACTGAAGCTTTCTTT. As protein: CAWNQGGETEAFF.

The rearrangement uses TRBV7-2 and TRBJ2-7, with TRBD2 matching over 9 bases. Per the germline V gene, CDR1 is SGHTA and CDR2 is FQGNSA. J gave up 0 bases and V 1 base, and 7 bases lay outside the gene matches. The CDR3 runs to 17 residues. CDR3 sequence: CASSLEASGASSYEQYF. The CDR3 nucleotides read TGTGCCAGCAGCTTAGAGGCTAGCGGGGCTAGCTCCTACGAGCAGTACTTC. Variable domain in full (rest from reference TRBV7-2 and TRBJ2-7): GAGVSQSPSNKVTEKGKDVELRCDPISGHTALYWYRQSLGQGLEFLIYFQGNSAPDKSGLPSDRFSAERTGGSVSTLTIQRTQQEDSAVYLCASSLEASGASSYEQYFGPGTRLTVT.

This clonotype was seen only a few times. The V call is TRBV27, the J call TRBJ1-1; D remains unclear. V shed 3 bases and J shed 3 bases, with 8 bases lying between them. CDR1 is MNHEY, CDR2 SMNVEV, per germline (reference sequence). This CDR3 is 13 amino acids long. The CDR3 DNA is TGTGCCAGCAGTTTCGGGAGGTACACTGAAGCTTTCTTT. It encodes CASSFGRYTEAFF.

This clonotype was detected only a few times. CDR3 bases: TGTGCCAGCAGCAAAGCGACGATTCGGAGAGCGAGCCTCTCCTACGAGCAGTACGTC. It specifies CASSKATIRRASLSYEQYV. The chain links TRBV21-1 to TRBJ2-7. TRBV21-1 is a listed pseudogene. This CDR3 comprises 19 residues.

This clonotype occurred a few times. The chain links TRBV6-2 or TRBV6-3 to TRBJ2-5; D is perhaps TRBD1 (7 bases). Per germline, CDR1 MNHEY and CDR2 SVGEGT. The V end was cut by 4 bases, the J end by 4 bases, with 16 bases between. The CDR3 has 15 amino acids. In DNA form, the CDR3 reads TGTGCCAGCAGTTCCCCGACAGGGAGGCCAGAGACCCAGTACTTC. Amino acids: CASSSPTGRPETQYF.

The CDR3 DNA reads as TGTGCCAGCAGCGCACAGGGTTCTGAGCAGTTCTTC. Its protein is CASSAQGSEQFF. V usage is TRBV9 and J usage is TRBJ2-1, with D possibly matching TRBD1 (6 bases). Germline CDR1 SGDLS, CDR2 YYNGEE. The CDR3 sequence is 12 residues long. V lost 3 bases, J lost 9 bases, and 10 bases lay in between.

In this sample, this clonotype turned up a few times. The rearrangement links TRBV6-2 or TRBV6-3 to TRBJ2-1, with 7 positions matching TRBD1. The ends lost 7 bases at V and 4 bases at J; junction bases unmatched: 7. The length of the CDR3 is 14 residues. Per the germline V gene, CDR1 is MNHEY and CDR2 is SVGEGT. The CDR3 reads CASTWGTAYNEQFF. For the CDR3, the DNA is TGTGCCAGCACCTGGGGGACAGCATACAATGAGCAGTTCTTC.

The chain carries TRBV7-2 and TRBJ2-3, with no clear D. CDR3 length equals 14 residues. CDR1 and CDR2 (germline): SGHTA, FQGNSA. V was cut by 1 base and J by 7 bases, with 12 bases left in between. In DNA form, the CDR3 reads TGTGCCAGCAGCTTAGTGGGCGGCGAATATACGCAGTATTTT. The encoded protein is CASSLVGGEYTQYF.

V gene TRBV12-3 or TRBV12-4 combines with J gene TRBJ1-2; maybe TRBD1 (5 bases). CDR3 size: 14 residues. V lost 3 bases, J lost 3 bases, and 11 bases lay in between. The CDR3 is CASSLTTAHYGYTF. The CDR3 DNA sequence: TGTGCCAGCAGTTTGACGACAGCCCACTATGGCTACACCTTC.

The chain combines TRBV12-3 or TRBV12-4 with TRBJ2-3; the D is unclear. V was shortened by 6 bases and J by 0 bases, with 16 bases between the two germline ends. CDR3 size: 16 residues. CDR3 bases: TGTGCCAGCAGAGCCTTTCTAGGCCTTAGCACAGATACGCAGTATTTT. As protein: CASRAFLGLSTDTQYF.

This clonotype was picked up a small number of times. The CDR3 sequence: CASSLGPADQQETQYF. The CDR3 coding sequence is TGTGCCAGCAGCTTAGGACCAGCGGACCAACAAGAGACCCAGTACTTC. This rearrangement joins TRBV7-2 to TRBJ2-5; tentatively, D is TRBD2 (5 bases). V dropped 1 base and J dropped 2 bases, with 14 bases sitting between them. The CDR3 runs 16 residues. Per the germline V gene, CDR1 is SGHTA and CDR2 is FQGNSA.

This chain joins TRBV6-6 and TRBJ1-3; 8 nucleotides agree with TRBD1. V trimming: 6 bases; J trimming: 4 bases; junction bases outside the gene matches: 8. The CDR3 spans 15 residues. Germline V lookup: CDR1 MNHNY, CDR2 SVGAGI (reference sequence). DNA of the CDR3: TGTGCCAGCAGATGGACAGGGTTGCGGGGAAACACCATATATTTT. The encoded protein is CASRWTGLRGNTIYF.

J is TRBJ2-2 and V is TRBV11-2, with 11 bases identical to TRBD1. V dropped 4 bases and J dropped 4; count of bases not matched to a gene: 2. Germline V gives CDR1 SGHAT, CDR2 FQNNGV. The CDR3 runs 15 residues. The CDR3 protein is CASSSDRGPTGELFF. The CDR3 DNA sequence: TGTGCCAGCAGCTCGGACAGGGGGCCCACCGGGGAGCTGTTTTTT. Variable domain in full (rest from reference TRBV11-2 and TRBJ2-2): EAGVAQSPRYKIIEKRQSVAFWCNPISGHATLYWYQQILGQGPKLLIQFQNNGVVDDSQLPKDRFSAERLKGVDSTLKIQPAKLEDSAVYLCASSSDRGPTGELFFGEGSRLTVL.

With regard to this clonotype: One end of the junction is discordant with germline, which a read error may explain. Here the CDR3 DNA reads TGTGCCAGCAGCCCACAGGGGACGGGCACTGAATCTTTCTTT. Its translation: CASSPQGTGTESFF. V and J are TRBV7-3 and TRBJ1-1; 7 bases map to TRBD1. The CDR3 is 14 amino acids. Germline V CDR1 and CDR2: SGHTA, FQGTGA.